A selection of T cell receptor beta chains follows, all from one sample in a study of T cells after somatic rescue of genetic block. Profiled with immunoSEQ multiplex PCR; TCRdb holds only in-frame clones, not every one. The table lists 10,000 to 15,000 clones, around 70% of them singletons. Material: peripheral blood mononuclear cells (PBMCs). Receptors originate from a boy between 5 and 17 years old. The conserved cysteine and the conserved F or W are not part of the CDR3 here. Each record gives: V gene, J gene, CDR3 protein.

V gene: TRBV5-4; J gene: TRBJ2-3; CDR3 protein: ASSPPLRTDTQY
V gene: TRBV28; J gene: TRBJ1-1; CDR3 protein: ASSLWAGHEAF
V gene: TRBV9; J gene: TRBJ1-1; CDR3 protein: ASSVVYNTEAF
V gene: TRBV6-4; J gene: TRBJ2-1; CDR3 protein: ASRRGPSYNEQF
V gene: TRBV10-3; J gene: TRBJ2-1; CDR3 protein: AIGGPYRNEQF
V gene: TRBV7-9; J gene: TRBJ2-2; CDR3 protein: ASSSWTVTGELF
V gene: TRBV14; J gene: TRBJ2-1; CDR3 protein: ASSQVLAGTNEQF
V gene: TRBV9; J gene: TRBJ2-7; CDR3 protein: ASSVGTGAYEQY
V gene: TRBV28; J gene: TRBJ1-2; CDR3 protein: ASSLFQGRAGGGYT
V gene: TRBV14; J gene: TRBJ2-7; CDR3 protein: ASSQGQGGSYEQY
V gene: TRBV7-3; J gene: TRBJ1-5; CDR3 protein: ASSLTPGQPQH
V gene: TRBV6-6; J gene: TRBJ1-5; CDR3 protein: ASSAGFYSNQPQH
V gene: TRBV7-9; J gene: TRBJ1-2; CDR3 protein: ASTQGFYGYT
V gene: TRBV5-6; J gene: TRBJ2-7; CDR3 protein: ASRIWDREYEQY
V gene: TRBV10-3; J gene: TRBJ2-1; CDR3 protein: AISEWKRESNEQF
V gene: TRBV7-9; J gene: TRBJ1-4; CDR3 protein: ASSFWIGGPEKLF
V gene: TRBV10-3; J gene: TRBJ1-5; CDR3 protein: AISGQEGQPQH
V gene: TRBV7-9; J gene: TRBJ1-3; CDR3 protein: ASSFPVKNPGNTIY
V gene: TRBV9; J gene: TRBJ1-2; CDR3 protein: ASSARLLRNGYT
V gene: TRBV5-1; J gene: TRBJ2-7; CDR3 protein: ASSNTSGRHLYEQY
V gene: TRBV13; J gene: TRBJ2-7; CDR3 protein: ASSLVGQGYEQY
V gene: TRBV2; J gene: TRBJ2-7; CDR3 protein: ASNFHGGTSYEQY
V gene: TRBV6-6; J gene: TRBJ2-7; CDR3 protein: ASSYSYGSSYEQY
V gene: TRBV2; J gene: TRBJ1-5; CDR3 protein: ASSPTKGGSNQPQH
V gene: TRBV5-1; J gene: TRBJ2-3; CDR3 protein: ASSGNTDTQY
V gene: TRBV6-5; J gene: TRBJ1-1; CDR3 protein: ASSPGAGGAPEAF
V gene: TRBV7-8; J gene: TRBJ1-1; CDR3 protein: ASSLYRGNTEAF
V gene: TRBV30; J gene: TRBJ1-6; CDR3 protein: AWSVQGNSPLH
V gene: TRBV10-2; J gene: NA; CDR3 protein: ASSEGQIGLHEQY
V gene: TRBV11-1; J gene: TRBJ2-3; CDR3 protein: ASSLAGTGRTDTQY
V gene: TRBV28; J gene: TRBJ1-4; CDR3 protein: ASSWRTLFNEKLF
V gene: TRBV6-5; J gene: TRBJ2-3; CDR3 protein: ASSFRTASTDTQY
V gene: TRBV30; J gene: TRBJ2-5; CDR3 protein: AWSRDNQETQY
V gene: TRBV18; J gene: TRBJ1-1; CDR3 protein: ASSPGAILNTEAF
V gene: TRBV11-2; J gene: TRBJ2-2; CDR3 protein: ASSLVRHTGELF
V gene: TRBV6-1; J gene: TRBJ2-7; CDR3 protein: ASSRQGLTYEQY
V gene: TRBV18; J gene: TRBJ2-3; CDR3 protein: ASSPPRDRVEDTQY
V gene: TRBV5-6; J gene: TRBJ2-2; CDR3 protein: ASSWGGDRANTGELF
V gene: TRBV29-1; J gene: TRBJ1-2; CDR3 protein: SVEGLGSGGYT
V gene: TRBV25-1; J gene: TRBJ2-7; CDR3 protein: ASSGRDRGIYEQY
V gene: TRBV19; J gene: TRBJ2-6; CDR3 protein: ASRVLAGGSGANVLT
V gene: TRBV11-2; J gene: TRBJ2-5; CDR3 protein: ASSLTPRGEQY
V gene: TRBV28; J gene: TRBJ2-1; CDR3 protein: ASSLASEGGTFDNEQF
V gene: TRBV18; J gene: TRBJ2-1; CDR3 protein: ASSRLAGVNEQF
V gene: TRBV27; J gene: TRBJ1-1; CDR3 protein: ASSLWRGGTEAF
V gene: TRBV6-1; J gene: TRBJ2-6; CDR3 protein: ASRSGGTGANVLT
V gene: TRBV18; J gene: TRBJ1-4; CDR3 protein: ASSLRGPANEKLF
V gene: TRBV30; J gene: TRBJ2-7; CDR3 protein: AWSVSYSYEQY
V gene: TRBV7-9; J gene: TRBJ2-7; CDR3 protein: ASSAPRWTSDSYEQY
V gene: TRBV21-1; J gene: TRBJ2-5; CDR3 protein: ASSKWASSRGGGDGD
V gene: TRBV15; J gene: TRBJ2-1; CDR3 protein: ATQHNHNEQF
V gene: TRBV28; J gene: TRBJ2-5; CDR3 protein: ASSPIAPYQETQY
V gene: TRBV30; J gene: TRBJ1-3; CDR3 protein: AWSKYTGNTIY
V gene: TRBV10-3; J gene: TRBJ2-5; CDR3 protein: AISDTTSGKETQY